The 17 T cell receptor beta chains below all came from one sample that was sequenced in a study of regulatory T cells in long-lasting Graves disease. Time point noted: newly diagnosed GD, antithyroid drugs for less than 3 months. TCR sequences were obtained from RNA taken from PBMCs. iRepertoire HTBI primers and Arm-PCR of CDR3 regions built TCR beta libraries. From the multiplex PCR reads, TCRdb called clonotypes with MiXCR, one entry per CDR3 protein. Of approximately 400,000 distinct CDR3 sequences in the sample, 14% to 15% were seen once. The same specimen was also included in a second study, on T cells in Graves' hyperthyroidism and ophthalmopathy.

The sequenced sample was peripheral blood mononuclear cells (PBMCs), obtained at new diagnosis, from a patient treated with antithyroid drugs. The receptor source for this set is a woman aged 25 to 39 with Graves disease.

As to this clonotype: A read error is likely here: a far larger clone is one base away. The rearrangement joins TRBV10-3 to TRBJ2-3; D might be TRBD2 (6 bases). Germline CDR1 reads ENHRY; CDR2 reads SYGVKD. V was trimmed by 5 bases and J by 5 bases, leaving 14 bases between them. The CDR3 spans 14 residues. CDR3 in amino acids: CAISSGGPVDTQYF. CDR3 DNA sequence: TGTGCCATCAGTAGTGGAGGGCCGGTAGATACGCAGTATTTT.

This clonotype was seen a few times. The chain combines TRBV7-3 with TRBJ2-4; D assignment may be TRBD1 or TRBD2 (5 bases each). The CDR3 has 16 residues. Germline CDR1 is SGHTA and CDR2 is FQGTGA. The germline V and J ends were trimmed by 5 bases and 1 base, with 15 bases remaining between them. The CDR3 DNA reads TGTGCCAGCAGCCCGGATGGGGGACGGGCCAAAAACATTCAGTACTTC. Its translation is CASSPDGGRAKNIQYF.

To note about this clonotype: Mismatch with germline at one junction end may stem from a read error. The rearrangement joins TRBV3-1 to TRBJ2-6; D unresolved. CDR1 is LGHDT and CDR2 is YNNKEL in the germline V gene (reference sequence). CDR3 length equals 15 residues. The CDR3: CASSQAGYGVNVLTF. CDR3 DNA sequence: TGTGCCAGCAGCCAAGCTGGGTATGGGGTCAACGTCCTGACTTTC.

This clonotype was found a few times. The chain employs TRBV7-2 and TRBJ2-2; TRBD2 matches 8 bases. This CDR3 has 20 residues. Germline loops: CDR1 SGHTA, CDR2 FQGNSA. Trimming took 2 bases from V and 1 from J; bases not matched to a gene: 15. This CDR3 reads CASSLLPDYVTSGNTGELFF. For the CDR3, the DNA is TGTGCCAGCAGCTTATTACCCGATTACGTTACTAGCGGGAACACCGGGGAGCTGTTTTTT.

This clonotype was picked up a small number of times. V is TRBV10-3 and J is TRBJ2-2, with 7 bases aligning to TRBD1. CDR3 length: 16 amino acids. V was clipped by 4 bases and J by 4 bases; unmatched bases: 9. Germline V lookup: CDR1 ENHRY, CDR2 SYGVKD. The CDR3 loop is CAISGGSPGGTGELFF. In nucleotides, the CDR3 is TGTGCCATCAGTGGAGGGTCGCCAGGGGGCACCGGGGAGCTGTTTTTT.

The chain links TRBV29-1 to TRBJ1-2; no clear D. Germline V gene sequence: CDR1 SQVTM, CDR2 ANQGSEA. The CDR3 has 14 amino acids. The V end was cut by 1 base, the J end by 1 base, with 10 bases between. CDR3 region: CSVEGPGLNYGYTF. CDR3 in DNA: TGCAGCGTTGAAGGGCCAGGCCTTAACTATGGCTACACCTTC.

V and J are TRBV24-1 and TRBJ2-3; 10 bases agree with TRBD2. CDR3 length: 16 residues. Germline V gene sequence: CDR1 KGHDR, CDR2 SFDVKD. V lost 3 bases and J lost 2; bases outside the gene matches: 4. The CDR3 DNA is TGTGCCACCAGTGATCGGACTAGCGGATACACAGATACGCAGTATTTT. The encoded protein is CATSDRTSGYTDTQYF.

V usage is TRBV19 and J usage is TRBJ2-1; 7 bases align to TRBD2. Looked up from germline, CDR1 is LNHDA and CDR2 is SQIVND (reference sequence). The CDR3 extends over 17 amino acids. V trimming: 0 bases; J trimming: 6 bases; junction bases outside the gene matches: 11. The CDR3 DNA reads as TGTGCCAGTAGTATAGAGGGGCGGGCGGGAGCGTGCAATGAGCAGTTCTTC. Amino acids: CASSIEGRAGACNEQFF.

Ten or more counts support this clonotype. The J gene is TRBJ1-1, the V gene TRBV24-1, with a possible D match to TRBD1 (6 bases). V lost 8 bases, J lost 0 bases, and 9 bases lay in between. Per the germline V gene, CDR1 is KGHDR and CDR2 is SFDVKD. CDR3 length equals 13 residues. The chain's CDR3 is CATKGHLNTEAFF. CDR3 bases: TGTGCCACCAAGGGACACCTGAACACTGAAGCTTTCTTT.

The rearrangement uses TRBV12-3 or TRBV12-4 and TRBJ1-5, with 9 bases identical to TRBD1. V dropped 6 bases and J dropped 4; count of bases not matched to a gene: 7. CDR3 length equals 15 residues. The CDR3 DNA follows: TGTGCCAGCAGCGACCAGGGGACAGGGAATCAGCCCCAGCATTTT. This gives the protein CASSDQGTGNQPQHF.

The chain joins TRBV30 to TRBJ2-5; TRBD2 is a possible D gene (5 bases). The CDR3 sequence is 12 residues long. Germline V CDR1 and CDR2: GTSNPN, SVGIG (reference sequence). Trimming removed 4 bases from V and 7 bases from J, with 13 bases in between. The CDR3 is CAWTLGVGTQYF. The CDR3 DNA is TGTGCCTGGACCCTCGGGGTAGGGACCCAGTACTTC. Variable domain in full (rest from reference TRBV30 and TRBJ2-5): SQTIHQWPATLVQPVGSPLSLECTVEGTSNPNLYWYRQAAGRGLQLLFYSVGIGQISSEVPQNLSASRPQDRQFILSSKKLLLSDSGFYLCAWTLGVGTQYFGPGTRLLVL.

A word on this clonotype: A read error is possible here, since a much larger clone lies one base away. The CDR3 protein is CASSFGTGANTEAFF. CDR3 in DNA: TGCGCCAGCAGCTTCGGGACAGGGGCGAACACTGAAGCTTTCTTT. The chain recombines TRBV5-1 with TRBJ1-1; TRBD1 agrees at 10 bases. The J segment lost 1 base and the V segment lost 2 bases, leaving 2 bases of the junction unmatched. The germline CDR1 and CDR2 sequences are SGHRS and YFSETQ. This CDR3 has 15 residues.

This clonotype was recorded once. A much more abundant neighbour one base away suggests this may be a read error. This chain links TRBV5-6 with TRBJ1-1, with D unresolved. V lost 6 bases and J lost 3, with 12 bases in between. The CDR3 has 13 residues. Germline lookup yields CDR1 SGHDT and CDR2 YYEEEE. The DNA for the CDR3 is TGTGCCAGCACCTGGAACACGGACACTGAAGCTTTCTTT. The encoded protein is CASTWNTDTEAFF.

This clonotype was seen many times. The rearrangement uses TRBV28 and TRBJ2-1; D unclear. The CDR3 is 12 residues long. The germline V and J ends were trimmed by 3 bases and 9 bases, with 9 bases remaining between them. CDR1 is MDHEN, CDR2 SYDVKM, per germline. DNA of the CDR3: TGTGCCAGCAGTTTGTCCACGGGTGAGCAGTTCTTC. The encoded protein is CASSLSTGEQFF.

This clonotype has only a few counts. The junction and the germline gene differ at one end; a read error may be behind it. V usage is TRBV7-6 and J usage is TRBJ2-7; TRBD2 might be the D (5 bases). Per the germline V gene, CDR1 is SGHVS and CDR2 is FNYEAQ. The length of the CDR3 is 13 residues. DNA for the CDR3: TGTGCCAGCAGCTTCGGAGGCATCGATAACCAGCACTTC. It codes for CASSFGGIDNQHF. Full variable domain (rest looked up from reference TRBV7-6 and TRBJ2-7): GAGVSQSPRYKVTKRGQDVALRCDPISGHVSLYWYRQALGQGPEFLTYFNYEAQQDKSGLPNDRFSAERPEGSISTLTIQRTEQRDSAMYRCASSFGGIDNQHFGPGTRLTVT.

In this sample, this clonotype turned up many times. The CDR3 DNA sequence: TGTGCCAGCAGCTCCTTTGATCGGAATGAGCAGTTCTTC. Translation gives CASSSFDRNEQFF. The chain is built from TRBV5-6 and TRBJ2-1; D gene unclear. There are 13 residues in the CDR3. CDR1 is SGHDT, CDR2 YYEEEE, per germline. V dropped 3 bases and J dropped 7 bases, with 11 bases sitting between them.

The CDR3 loop is CASSETSGRATYNEQFF. The DNA of the CDR3 is TGTGCCAGCTCGGAAACTAGCGGGAGGGCCACGTACAATGAGCAGTTCTTC. The chain links TRBV18 to TRBJ2-1; 13 nucleotides match TRBD2. The CDR3 has 17 amino acids. Germline values: CDR1 KGHSH, CDR2 LQKENI. V lost 6 bases and J lost 4; bases outside the gene matches: 9. Full variable domain (rest looked up from reference TRBV18 and TRBJ2-1): NAGVMQNPRHLVRRRGQEARLRCSPMKGHSHVYWYRQLPEEGLKFMVYLQKENIIDESGMPKERFSAEFPKEGPSILRIQQVVRGDSAAYFCASSETSGRATYNEQFFGPGTRLTVL.